A selection of T cell receptor beta chains follows, all from one sample in a study of T cells in tumors after PD-1 blockade. Data came from immunoSEQ multiplex PCR; TCRdb stores just in-frame clones and leaves some out. The table shows 10,000 to 11,000 clones, with 55% to 75% occurring only once. The specimen was tumor tissue, collected after anti-PD-1 treatment. All receptors derive from a human donor with basal cell carcinoma. Both conserved end residues are trimmed from each CDR3.

TRBV5-6	ASSRLTDSNEKLF
TRBV18	ASSPMGLAYEQY
TRBV11-2	ASSLISSAGQGSTEQY
TRBV9	ASQNPPAEQF
TRBV7-6	ASSPGGEQF
TRBV5-1	ASSLGLDGYT
TRBV5-1	ASSLSRDRVGTKNIQY
TRBV19	ASSINKDNGYT
TRBV25-1	ASTPTGRSSPLH
TRBV30	AWSSQGLEQY
TRBV18	ASSHRDPERNIQY
TRBV6-6	ASSYRLVSQF
TRBV29-1	SVGTGTAGSGANVLT
TRBV6-2/TRBV6-3	ASSAFDRVKTGELF
TRBV5-4	ASSLTGAYNEQF
TRBV3-1/TRBV3-2	ASSQDDSGETQY
TRBV9	ASSVRDNEQF
TRBV29-1	SVERGTTTNEKLF
TRBV5-1	ASSSLAVNTGELF
TRBV7-2	ASSFTQTNQPQH
TRBV5-1	ASSLAGQGGYEQY
TRBV20-1	SASEAAGAYEQY
TRBV10-3	AISESGQGNSPLH
TRBV6-5	AISRGSGANVLT
TRBV9	ASSAKRGVDYGYT
TRBV5-4	ASRLTSGLSTDTQY
TRBV27	AISSGAPWNEQF
TRBV15	ATSRDPLQGYT
TRBV7-9	ASSRLGLAGNAGQF
TRBV28	ASSQLGHSTDTQY
TRBV10-3	AISESMVLAGGPNEQF
TRBV7-2	ASSLNSGGEQF
TRBV10-3	AISERGARDEQF
TRBV19	ASSAQTGLNYGYT
TRBV7-9	ASSFGQGGKNNYGYT
TRBV27	ASSRLETIRETQY
TRBV2	ASSEVMQGYYNEQF
TRBV12-3/TRBV12-4	ASSLVSNQPQH
TRBV28	ASSLGSLNYGYT
TRBV5-6	ASSLPGTGELF
TRBV14	ASSPWGDTEAF
TRBV30	AWSTGGAGQPQH
TRBV19	AAGTGGWQPQH
TRBV28	ASSSLETRALGHEQY
TRBV5-1	ASSLMGQSRSPLH
TRBV7-9	ASSPIGGGGYGYT
TRBV19	ASSIVGGRPQH
TRBV24-1	ATSSASPIYNEQF
TRBV6-2/TRBV6-3	ASSWDRTVKLAKNIQY
TRBV28	ASSLGQGYRQPQH
TRBV4-3	ASSQRSGSGANVLT
TRBV28	ASSADSSGANVLT
TRBV15	ATRRGTGGSGYT